The rows below give T cell receptor beta chains drawn from one sample of a study of blood T cell repertoires in COVID-19. Profiling relied on immunoSEQ multiplex PCR, and the TCRdb table lists in-frame clones only, not all of them. Of roughly 98,000 clones in the sample, around four fifths were seen once. The material sequenced was peripheral blood. These receptors originate from a woman in her 70s with active or convalescent COVID-19. CDR3s include the opening cysteine and the closing phenylalanine or tryptophan. D genes are given only for firm matches. Rows may omit the clone size; those that give it use once, few, many or a size class.

v_gene,d_gene,j_gene,abundance,CDR3nt,CDR3aa
TRBV20-1,.,TRBJ1-4,.,TGCAGTGCTAGTCCCGGGACATCTAATGAAAAACTGTTTTTT,CSASPGTSNEKLFF
TRBV9,TRBD1,TRBJ1-4,once,TGTGCCAGCAGCGGAAGATCAGGGGGAACTAATGAAAAACTGTTTTTT,CASSGRSGGTNEKLFF
TRBV6-6,.,TRBJ1-5,.,TGTGCCAGCCTGGGCCAGGGCGGCAATCAGCCCCAGCATTTT,CASLGQGGNQPQHF
TRBV7-2,TRBD2,TRBJ2-1,once,TGTGCCAGCAGCGTTAGCGGGGGGGCCTACAATGAGCAGTTCTTC,CASSVSGGAYNEQFF
TRBV25-1,TRBD1,TRBJ1-2,once,TGTGCCAGCAGTGCCGACAGGGTCTACACCTTC,CASSADRVYTF
TRBV19,TRBD2,TRBJ2-1,once,TGTGCCAGTAGTAGGCCCACCGGACTAGCCTCCTACAATGAGCAGTTCTTC,CASSRPTGLASYNEQFF
TRBV5-5,TRBD1,TRBJ2-5,.,TGTGCCAGCAGTTGGGGACAGGGGGTTGAGACCCAGTACTTC,CASSWGQGVETQYF
TRBV28,TRBD1,TRBJ2-7,.,TGTGCCAGCAGGCGAATTGGGACAGGCGGGTACGAGCAGTACTTC,CASRRIGTGGYEQYF
TRBV3-1/TRBV3-2,TRBD2,TRBJ2-1,once,TGTGCCAGCAGCCCTTTTGGGCGGGGGGGATACAATGAGCAGTTCTTC,CASSPFGRGGYNEQFF
TRBV5-6,TRBD1,TRBJ1-2,.,TGTGCCAGCAGCTTGGCCCATGGGCAGGGGGGCTATGGCTACACCTTC,CASSLAHGQGGYGYTF
TRBV15,.,TRBJ2-3,.,TGTGCCACCAGCCACTCCCGCATATTTATTACAGATACGCAGTATTTT,CATSHSRIFITDTQYF
TRBV7-2,.,TRBJ1-3,.,TGTGCCAGTTACGGCAGGGACTCAGGAAACACCATATATTTT,CASYGRDSGNTIYF
TRBV2,.,TRBJ2-2,.,TGTGCCAGCAGGGGACAACTGAACACCGGGGAGCTGTTTTTT,CASRGQLNTGELFF
TRBV11-2,TRBD2,TRBJ2-7,once,TGTGCCAGCAGCGTCCAGAGCGGGGCAACCTACGAGCAGTACTTC,CASSVQSGATYEQYF
TRBV2,.,TRBJ1-2,.,TGTGCCAGCAGTGAAGCGCTGGCAGGGCGTTCTGAGGGCTACACCTTC,CASSEALAGRSEGYTF
TRBV6-2/TRBV6-3,TRBD2,TRBJ2-1,.,TGTGCCAGCAGTCCCTGGGAGCGGGGGAGGAATGAGCAGTTCTTC,CASSPWERGRNEQFF
TRBV5-1,TRBD1,TRBJ2-5,.,TGCGCCAGCAGCTTGGGACAGGGCCCCATGGGCCAGTACTTC,CASSLGQGPMGQYF
TRBV10-3,TRBD1,TRBJ2-7,.,TGTGCCATCAGTGGGCCCCGGGACAGGGGCTCCTACGAGCAGTACTTC,CAISGPRDRGSYEQYF
TRBV28,.,TRBJ1-4,.,TGTGCCAGCAGTCCTCAAGCCGGAACTAATGAAAAACTGTTTTTT,CASSPQAGTNEKLFF
TRBV11-2,TRBD1,TRBJ1-2,.,TGTGCCAGCAGCTGGGGACAGAACTATGGCTACACCTTC,CASSWGQNYGYTF
TRBV2,.,TRBJ2-7,.,TGTGCCAGCAGTCTTTGGACACCCAGGGGCGAGCAGTACTTC,CASSLWTPRGEQYF
TRBV2,.,TRBJ2-3,few,TGTGCCAGCAGCGGGACTCTGAGGACAGATACGCAGTATTTT,CASSGTLRTDTQYF
TRBV7-8,TRBD2,TRBJ2-5,large,TGTGCCAGCAGCACCCCCCGGAGACTAGCGGGGGCCCGACAAGAGACCCAGTACTTC,CASSTPRRLAGARQETQYF
TRBV2,.,TRBJ1-2,.,TGTGCCAGCAAGGCGGGCGGGGAGGCCTATGGCTACACCTTC,CASKAGGEAYGYTF
TRBV5-4,.,TRBJ1-4,.,TGTGCCAGCAGCTTGGGCGGCGCTTTCGGGGAAAAACTGTTTTTT,CASSLGGAFGEKLFF
TRBV2,.,TRBJ2-1,few,TGTGCCAGCGGGGGGAATGAGCAGTTCTTC,CASGGNEQFF
TRBV7-2,TRBD1,TRBJ1-1,.,TGTGCCAGCAGCTCACAGGGGGCGAACACTGAAGCTTTCTTT,CASSSQGANTEAFF